These 27 T cell receptor beta chains originate from one sample sequenced in a study of cytomegalovirus exposure and HLA in healthy donors. PCR primers comprised 60 Vbeta and 13 Jbeta primers. The repertoire was sequenced with immunoSEQ multiplex PCR; TCRdb's copy has only in-frame clones and lacks some. Of under 150,000 clones in the sample, 82% are singletons; the top ten hold 2.5%. The source material was PBMCs. The receptors derive from a woman aged 18-30 years in good health and CMV-seronegative.

This chain joins TRBV7-2 and TRBJ2-1; D is uncertain. Germline V gene lookup returns CDR1 SGHTA and CDR2 FQGNSA. The V gene lost 2 bases and the J gene lost 7 bases, with 15 bases spanning the gap. The CDR3 totals 15 residues. CDR3 amino acids: CASSLYWVQDNEQFF. CDR3 bases: TGTGCCAGCAGCTTATATTGGGTCCAGGATAATGAGCAGTTCTTC. Full variable domain (remainder filled in from reference TRBV7-2 and TRBJ2-1): GAGVSQSPSNKVTEKGKDVELRCDPISGHTALYWYRQSLGQGLEFLIYFQGNSAPDKSGLPSDRFSAERTGGSVSTLTIQRTQQEDSAVYLCASSLYWVQDNEQFFGPGTRLTVL.

J is TRBJ2-4 and V is TRBV11-3, with a weak D call TRBD1 (6 bases). CDR1 and CDR2 (germline): SGHNT, YENEEA. The CDR3 is 15 amino acids. Between the trimmed V and J ends, which lost 4 bases and 7 bases, there was a span of 17 bases. The chain's CDR3 is CASSSVPRQGNIQYF. CDR3 DNA: TGTGCCAGCAGCTCAGTCCCTCGGCAGGGGAACATTCAGTACTTC. The complete variable domain, with remaining parts taken from reference TRBV11-3 and TRBJ2-4, reads EAGVVQSPRYKIIEKKQPVAFWCNPISGHNTLYWYLQNLGQGPELLIRYENEEAVDDSQLPKDRFSAERLKGVDSTLKIQPAELGDSAVYLCASSSVPRQGNIQYFGAGTRLSVL.

The chain links TRBV27 to TRBJ1-4; TRBD1 is a possible D gene (6 bases). Germline V gene data show CDR1 as MNHEY and CDR2 as SMNVEV (reference sequence). There are 15 residues in the CDR3. Between the trimmed V and J ends, which lost 5 bases and 8 bases, there was a span of 18 bases. For the CDR3, the DNA is TGTGCCAGCAGTCCCTTACAGGGATCGGAGGAAAAACTGTTTTTT. Residues: CASSPLQGSEEKLFF.

This clone occurred once. Other DNA sequences in this sample translate to the same CDR3. V and J are TRBV7-2 and TRBJ2-5, with TRBD2 as a possible D gene (6 bases). Germline values: CDR1 SGHTA, CDR2 FQGNSA. Deletions cut 1 base from V and 5 bases from J, with 11 bases between. The CDR3 runs 14 residues. In DNA form, the CDR3 reads TGTGCCAGCAGCTTAGATGGTGGGAGGGAGACCCAGTACTTC. It encodes CASSLDGGRETQYF. Based on the CDR3 plus reference TRBV7-2 and TRBJ2-5, the full variable domain is GAGVSQSPSNKVTEKGKDVELRCDPISGHTALYWYRQSLGQGLEFLIYFQGNSAPDKSGLPSDRFSAERTGGSVSTLTIQRTQQEDSAVYLCASSLDGGRETQYFGPGTRLLVL.

V usage is TRBV18 and J usage is TRBJ2-5, with 8 bases matching TRBD1. The germline V gene has CDR1 KGHSH and CDR2 LQKENI. The CDR3 contains 15 residues. The ends lost 3 bases at V and 2 bases at J; junction bases unmatched: 5. The chain's CDR3 is CASSPSGQGQETQYF. The CDR3 region has the DNA TGTGCCAGCTCACCGTCCGGACAGGGACAAGAGACCCAGTACTTC.

This clone was seen a handful of times. The chain uses TRBV7-6 and TRBJ1-1; possible D gene TRBD1, 5 bases. Trimming shortened V by 2 bases and J by 2 bases, and 9 bases separated the two germline ends. Germline CDR1 and CDR2: SGHVS and FNYEAQ. This CDR3 comprises 14 residues. The CDR3: CASSLTQGNTEAFF. CDR3 nucleotide sequence: TGTGCCAGCAGCTTAACTCAGGGCAACACTGAAGCTTTCTTT. The complete variable domain, with remaining parts taken from reference TRBV7-6 and TRBJ1-1, reads GAGVSQSPRYKVTKRGQDVALRCDPISGHVSLYWYRQALGQGPEFLTYFNYEAQQDKSGLPNDRFSAERPEGSISTLTIQRTEQRDSAMYRCASSLTQGNTEAFFGQGTRLTVV.

The chain has TRBV6-6 and TRBJ2-5; TRBD2 is a possible D gene (6 bases). The length of the CDR3 is 15 residues. The ends were cut back, 4 bases at V and 5 bases at J, with 17 bases in the middle. In germline, CDR1 is MNHNY, CDR2 SVGAGI (reference sequence). Written as DNA, the CDR3 is TGTGCCAGCAGTTTTGGCCGGGACTCCTGGGAGACCCAGTACTTC. Its translation: CASSFGRDSWETQYF.

The V call is TRBV19, the J call TRBJ2-2, with 7 nucleotides matching TRBD1. The CDR3 contains 16 residues. V gave up 8 bases and J gave up 4 bases; unmatched junction bases: 13. Germline V lookup: CDR1 LNHDA, CDR2 SQIVND (reference sequence). The CDR3 DNA follows: TGTGCCAGTTCCCTGTGGGGACAGTCGGCCACCGGGGAGCTGTTTTTT. Translating it yields CASSLWGQSATGELFF.

The genes are TRBV28 and TRBJ1-6, with 11 bases aligning to TRBD1. V shed 7 bases and J 0 bases; nucleotides not matched to a gene: 11. The CDR3 has 19 residues. Per the germline V gene, CDR1 is MDHEN and CDR2 is SYDVKM. CDR3 residues: CASTGQGALRGSYNSPLHF. The CDR3 DNA reads as TGTGCCAGCACCGGACAGGGGGCCCTCCGGGGCTCCTATAATTCACCCCTCCACTTT.

The gene calls are TRBV7-2 and TRBJ2-2; tentatively, D is TRBD2 (6 bases). V lost 8 bases and J 0 bases, leaving 7 bases between the germline ends. The CDR3 covers 13 residues. Germline V CDR1 and CDR2: SGHTA, FQGNSA. The CDR3: CASGGTNTGELFF. The CDR3 nucleotides read TGTGCCAGCGGCGGGACGAACACCGGGGAGCTGTTTTTT.

The V call is TRBV29-1, the J call TRBJ2-3; D might be TRBD2 (6 bases). V gave up 4 bases and J gave up 0 bases, with 11 bases separating them. The CDR3 spans 14 residues. Germline V CDR1 and CDR2: SQVTM, ANQGSEA. The CDR3 loop reads CSVGRGQSTDTQYF. The CDR3 DNA reads TGCAGCGTTGGGAGGGGCCAAAGCACAGATACGCAGTATTTT.

This sequence joins TRBV5-4 and TRBJ2-4; 10 bases are a match to TRBD1. V lost 6 bases to trimming and J lost 7 bases; unmatched junction nucleotides: 16. The CDR3 is made up of 17 amino acids. CDR1 SGHNT and CDR2 YYREEE come from the germline V gene (reference sequence). CDR3 amino acids: CASTTWGTGVGRNIQYF. The CDR3 nucleotides are TGTGCCAGCACCACTTGGGGGACAGGGGTAGGGAGGAACATTCAGTACTTC.

CDR3 loop: CAWRGQLNQPQHF. The CDR3 coding sequence is TGTGCCTGGAGAGGACAGCTCAATCAGCCCCAGCATTTT. The J gene is TRBJ1-5, the V gene TRBV30; D may be TRBD1 (6 bases). Germline V gene lookup returns CDR1 GTSNPN and CDR2 SVGIG (reference sequence). The V end lost 3 bases, the J end lost 3 bases, and 9 bases lay between the germline ends. CDR3 size: 13 residues.

The chain recombines TRBV19 with TRBJ1-6, with 7 nucleotides matching TRBD1. This CDR3 has 16 amino acids. The V and J ends lost 5 bases and 6 bases, in that order; junction bases with no gene match: 10. CDR1 is LNHDA, CDR2 SQIVND, per germline (reference sequence). The CDR3: CASSPLPGQTNSPLHF. Here the CDR3 DNA reads TGTGCCAGTAGTCCTCTTCCGGGACAGACTAATTCACCCCTCCACTTT. Full variable domain (rest looked up from reference TRBV19 and TRBJ1-6): DGGITQSPKYLFRKEGQNVTLSCEQNLNHDAMYWYRQDPGQGLRLIYYSQIVNDFQKGDIAEGYSVSREKKESFPLTVTSAQKNPTAFYLCASSPLPGQTNSPLHFGNGTRLTVT.

The chain joins TRBV10-3 to TRBJ2-1; D may be TRBD2 (6 bases). The ends were cut back, 6 bases at V and 4 bases at J, with 16 bases in the middle. Germline lookup yields CDR1 ENHRY and CDR2 SYGVKD. The CDR3 totals 15 residues. Here the CDR3 DNA reads TGTGCCATCAGGGGGACCGGGACTTCATACAATGAGCAGTTCTTC. As protein: CAIRGTGTSYNEQFF.

This clone was counted a few times. This sequence joins TRBV4-2 and TRBJ2-6; D is uncertain. CDR1 is LGHNA and CDR2 is YNFKEQ in the germline V gene. V lost 0 bases, J lost 0 bases, and 3 bases lay in between. The CDR3 length is 15 residues. Here the CDR3 DNA reads TGTGCCAGCAGCCAAGACAACTCTGGGGCCAACGTCCTGACTTTC. Its translation is CASSQDNSGANVLTF.

This clone was seen a handful of times. Other DNA variants within this sample encode the same CDR3. This chain connects TRBV27 to TRBJ1-1, with 7 bases identical to TRBD1. J lost 1 base, V lost 5 bases, and 16 bases had no gene match. The CDR3 covers 18 residues. The germline V gene has CDR1 MNHEY and CDR2 SMNVEV (reference sequence). In DNA, the CDR3 is TGTGCCAGCAGTCCCGCACAGGGGCGTGCGAGGAGGAACACTGAAGCTTTCTTT. Its translation is CASSPAQGRARRNTEAFF.

The chain combines TRBV7-9 with TRBJ2-7, with D possibly being TRBD2 (6 bases). Trimming removed 4 bases at V and 1 base at J, with 11 bases between. Germline V gives CDR1 SEHNR, CDR2 FQNEAQ (reference sequence). The CDR3 consists of 14 residues. CDR3 protein: CASSYWGESYEQYF. DNA for the CDR3: TGTGCCAGCAGCTATTGGGGGGAGTCCTACGAGCAGTACTTC.

The chain employs TRBV27 and TRBJ2-2; no clear D gene. The V end was cut by 5 bases, the J end by 0 bases, with 4 bases between. Germline CDR1 reads MNHEY; CDR2 reads SMNVEV (reference sequence). The CDR3 is 13 amino acids. CDR3 residues: CASSPANTGELFF. CDR3 nucleotides: TGTGCCAGCAGTCCCGCGAACACCGGGGAGCTGTTTTTT.

The J gene is TRBJ1-5, the V gene TRBV5-5, with 10 positions matching TRBD1. CDR1 and CDR2 (germline): SGHKS, YYEKEE (reference sequence). The CDR3 is 15 residues long. J was trimmed by 4 bases and V by 4 bases; bases with no gene match: 5. In DNA, the CDR3 is TGTGCCAGCAGCAGAATGGACAGGGGGAATCAGCCCCAGCATTTT. Translation: CASSRMDRGNQPQHF.

The V call is TRBV11-3, the J call TRBJ1-6; D unresolved. In germline, CDR1 is SGHNT, CDR2 YENEEA. The CDR3 totals 17 residues. Trimming took off 5 bases at V and 10 bases at J, with 24 bases between the two ends. The CDR3 sequence is CASSPLGRVGGRSPLHF. The DNA of the CDR3 is TGTGCCAGCAGCCCGCTCGGGAGGGTTGGAGGGCGATCACCCCTCCACTTT.

Comments on this clone: Mismatch with germline at one junction end may stem from a read error. The chain couples TRBV7-9 to TRBJ2-5; D may be TRBD2 (5 bases). The CDR3 sequence is 14 residues long. CDR1 and CDR2 from the germline V gene are SEHNR and FQNEAQ (reference sequence). DNA for the CDR3: TGTGCCAGCAACTTAGCAAACGGGGTAGAGACCCAGTACTTC. Its translation: CASNLANGVETQYF.

The V call is TRBV28, the J call TRBJ2-7; unclear D gene. There are 13 residues in the CDR3. Deletions cut 4 bases from V and 3 bases from J, with 10 bases between. Germline CDR1 reads MDHEN; CDR2 reads SYDVKM. CDR3 nucleotide sequence: TGTGCCAGCAGTTCAAGACTGGTCTACGAGCAGTACGTC. It yields the protein CASSSRLVYEQYV.

The chain couples TRBV7-2 to TRBJ2-7; D might be TRBD1 (6 bases). The V and J ends lost 2 bases and 4 bases respectively, with 15 bases between them. Germline V gene sequence: CDR1 SGHTA, CDR2 FQGNSA. This CDR3 contains 15 residues. The CDR3, as DNA: TGTGCCAGCAGCTTATCGGTCGGACAGAGATACGAGCAGTACTTC. Amino acids: CASSLSVGQRYEQYF.

V and J are TRBV28 and TRBJ2-5; 12 bases are shared with TRBD2. Unmatched junction bases numbered 9, after V lost 5 bases and J lost 5 bases. The germline V gene encodes CDR1 MDHEN and CDR2 SYDVKM. The CDR3 consists of 16 residues. The CDR3 DNA reads as TGTGCCAGCAGTCTTCGACTAGCGGGAGTTCGGGAGACCCAGTACTTC. Its protein is CASSLRLAGVRETQYF.

Only one count was recorded for this clone. This chain connects TRBV5-1 to TRBJ2-6; 8 bases are shared with TRBD1. CDR1 SGHRS and CDR2 YFSETQ come from the germline V gene. The CDR3 totals 17 residues. V was clipped by 5 bases and J by 0 bases; unmatched bases: 7. CDR3 DNA: TGCGCCAGCAGTCAGGGGACAGGTTTCTCTGGGGCCAACGTCCTGACTTTC. It codes for CASSQGTGFSGANVLTF.

The chain links TRBV19 to TRBJ2-1; TRBD2 agrees at 7 bases. J gave up 3 bases and V 3 bases, and 11 bases lay outside the gene matches. Germline V gene sequence: CDR1 LNHDA, CDR2 SQIVND (reference sequence). The CDR3 has 17 amino acids. DNA of the CDR3: TGTGCCAGTAGTATTAACCGGGACTACCAAAGCTACAATGAGCAGTTCTTC. It codes for CASSINRDYQSYNEQFF.